This TCR beta chain was sequenced during a study of blood T cell repertoires in COVID-19. Across the whole study: The origin of the acute and convalescent COVID-19 samples was the United States, Italy and Spain. Sources were T cells, B-cell-depleted T cells, or PBMCs; the material itself was cDNA or gDNA.

As handled by the study authors: Reference gene primer amplification gave nucleated cell count estimates. The protocol was immunoSEQ multiplex PCR, while the TCRdb copy is restricted to in-frame clones and leaves out a portion. V, J and clone size reflect that table, while D and trimming were determined from the DNA. The data show approximately 250,000 clones, with about 86% seen just once and approximately 4% held by the top ten. The sequencing sample was made of peripheral blood. The sequence was obtained from a man younger than 35 with active or convalescent COVID-19.

Here the CDR3 DNA reads TGTGCCAGCAGGCACCTGACAGGGGACACCGGGGAGCTGTTTTTT. Amino acid sequence: CASRHLTGDTGELFF. This chain connects TRBV6-5 to TRBJ2-2, with TRBD1 matching over 8 bases. Germline V gene lookup returns CDR1 MNHEY and CDR2 SVGAGI. This CDR3 is built from 15 residues. V gave up 6 bases and J gave up 3 bases; unmatched junction bases: 6.